This TCR beta chain was identified in a study of cytomegalovirus exposure and HLA in healthy donors. As for the study in general: One earlier analysis, a look at around 170 million T cells, found some 120 million unique TCR beta sequences. Study-wide results and caveats: A few chains tied to CMV proved CMV antigen-specific in vitro. HLA-A and HLA-B allele assignments for most subjects were reportedly predicted accurately using TCR beta sequences.

Points on this clone: Its antigen remains unknown.

This PCR relied on a set of 60 Vbeta primers and 13 Jbeta primers. The data were produced by immunoSEQ multiplex PCR, yet TCRdb's version contains in-frame clones alone and is incomplete. The sample yields more than 95,000 clones, over 70% seen once. The sequence derives from a young man in good health and CMV-seropositive. Sequencing was performed on PBMCs.

CDR3 loop: CASSQDNTGSYEQYF. The CDR3 DNA reads as TGCGCCAGCAGCCAAGATAACACAGGCTCCTACGAGCAGTACTTC. This sequence joins TRBV4-3 and TRBJ2-7, with D possibly being TRBD1 (5 bases). Deletions cut 0 bases from V and 0 bases from J, with 9 bases between. Germline assignment: CDR1 LGHNA and CDR2 YSLEER. The CDR3 totals 15 residues.